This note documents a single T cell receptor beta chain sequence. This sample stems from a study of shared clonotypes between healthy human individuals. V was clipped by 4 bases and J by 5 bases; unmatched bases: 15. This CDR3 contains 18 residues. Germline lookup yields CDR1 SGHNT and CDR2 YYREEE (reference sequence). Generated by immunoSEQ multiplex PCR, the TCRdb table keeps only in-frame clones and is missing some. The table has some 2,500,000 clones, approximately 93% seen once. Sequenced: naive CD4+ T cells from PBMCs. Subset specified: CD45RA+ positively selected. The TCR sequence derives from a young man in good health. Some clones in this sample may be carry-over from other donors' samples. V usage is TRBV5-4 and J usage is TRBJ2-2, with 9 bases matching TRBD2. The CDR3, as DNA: TGTGCCAGCAGCCACACTAACGGGACTAGCTGGTGGACCGGGGAGCTGTTTTTT. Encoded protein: CASSHTNGTSWWTGELFF. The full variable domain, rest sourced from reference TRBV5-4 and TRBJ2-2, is ETGVTQSPTHLIKTRGQQVTLRCSSQSGHNTVSWYQQALGQGPQFIFQYYREEENGRGNFPPRFSGLQFPNYSSELNVNALELDDSALYLCASSHTNGTSWWTGELFFGEGSRLTVL.